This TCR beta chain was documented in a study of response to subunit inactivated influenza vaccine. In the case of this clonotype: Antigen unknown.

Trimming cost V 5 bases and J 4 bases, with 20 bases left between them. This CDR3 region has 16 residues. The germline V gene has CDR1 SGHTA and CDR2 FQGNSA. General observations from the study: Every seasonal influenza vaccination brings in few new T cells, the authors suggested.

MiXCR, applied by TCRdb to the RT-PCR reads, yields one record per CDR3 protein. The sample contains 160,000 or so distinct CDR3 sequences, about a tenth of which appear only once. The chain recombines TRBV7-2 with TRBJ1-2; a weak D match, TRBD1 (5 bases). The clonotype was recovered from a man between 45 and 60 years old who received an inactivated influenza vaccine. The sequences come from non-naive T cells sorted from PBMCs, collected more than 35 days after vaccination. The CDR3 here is CASSPSLTDSSYGYTF. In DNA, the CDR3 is TGTGCCAGCAGCCCGTCCCTCACCGACAGCTCCTATGGCTACACCTTC.